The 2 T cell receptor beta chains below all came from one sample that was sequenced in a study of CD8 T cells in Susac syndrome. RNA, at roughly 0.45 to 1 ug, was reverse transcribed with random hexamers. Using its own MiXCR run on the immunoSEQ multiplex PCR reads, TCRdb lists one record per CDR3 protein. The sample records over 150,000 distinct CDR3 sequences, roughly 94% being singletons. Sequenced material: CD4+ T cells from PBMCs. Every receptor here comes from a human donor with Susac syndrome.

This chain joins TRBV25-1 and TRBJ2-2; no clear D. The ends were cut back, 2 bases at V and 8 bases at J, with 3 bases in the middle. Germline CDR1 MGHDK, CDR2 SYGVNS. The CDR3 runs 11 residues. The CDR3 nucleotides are TGTGCCAGCAGTGAAGGTGGGGAGCTGTTTTTT. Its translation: CASSEGGELFF.

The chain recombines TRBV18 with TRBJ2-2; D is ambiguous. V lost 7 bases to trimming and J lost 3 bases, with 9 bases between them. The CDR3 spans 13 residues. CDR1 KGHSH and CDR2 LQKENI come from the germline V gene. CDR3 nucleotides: TGTGCCAGCTTATGGAGTGACACCGGGGAGCTGTTTTTT. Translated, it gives CASLWSDTGELFF. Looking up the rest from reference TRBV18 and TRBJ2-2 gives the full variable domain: NAGVMQNPRHLVRRRGQEARLRCSPMKGHSHVYWYRQLPEEGLKFMVYLQKENIIDESGMPKERFSAEFPKEGPSILRIQQVVRGDSAAYFCASLWSDTGELFFGEGSRLTVL.